This T cell receptor beta chain originates from a study of cytomegalovirus exposure and HLA in healthy donors. Overall study results and limits: Prior analysis indicated that the majority of TCR beta V segments exhibited productivity approximately 87% or approximately 30% of the time.

Researchers ran the PCR with 60 Vbeta and 13 Jbeta primers. The protocol was immunoSEQ multiplex PCR, while the TCRdb copy is restricted to in-frame clones and leaves out a portion. The sample records fewer than 250,000 clones, more than 75% being singletons. The trim removed 8 bases at V and 3 bases at J, leaving 10 bases unmatched. The germline V gene has CDR1 MNHEY and CDR2 SVGAGI. There are 14 residues in the CDR3. In the case of this clone: Its cognate antigen is unknown.

The rearrangement joins TRBV6-5 to TRBJ2-7; 7 bases agree with TRBD2. This receptor was taken from a human donor in good health. Input material: PBMCs. In DNA, the CDR3 is TGTGCCAGCGGCACCGGGACGGGAGGCTACGAGCAGTACTTC. It codes for CASGTGTGGYEQYF.